This TCR beta chain was found in a study of T-cell reconstitution after alpha-beta-depleted transplantation in children. Study-level results: T cells produced anew were the main source of T-cell counts and diversity one year after transplant. Reportedly, only several hundred clones from non-depleted graft cells drove alpha-beta T-cell counts at about two months. Some patients' high day-60 TCRbeta diversity was attributed to recipient cells surviving conditioning.

Germline values: CDR1 LNHDA, CDR2 SQIVND (reference sequence). The germline V and J ends were trimmed by 0 bases and 6 bases, with 9 bases remaining between them. The CDR3 has 14 residues. As regards this clonotype: Its matching antigen is unknown.

The authors prepared the TCRbeta library with unique molecular identifiers. TCRdb called the PCR reads again in MiXCR, with one record for every CDR3 protein. The sample holds hundreds of thousands of distinct CDR3 sequences, around 17% seen once. The specimen was PBMCs, mostly from graft donor cells, collected 360 days after TCRalphabeta/CD19-depleted stem cell transplant. J is TRBJ2-1 and V is TRBV19, with no clear D. The origin of this receptor is a male patient younger than 18 who had a stem cell transplant for acute lymphoblastic leukemia, so the T cells may come from the graft donor. For the CDR3, the DNA is TGTGCCAGTAGTATAGAGGGTCGGATCAATGAGCAGTTCTTC. It specifies CASSIEGRINEQFF.